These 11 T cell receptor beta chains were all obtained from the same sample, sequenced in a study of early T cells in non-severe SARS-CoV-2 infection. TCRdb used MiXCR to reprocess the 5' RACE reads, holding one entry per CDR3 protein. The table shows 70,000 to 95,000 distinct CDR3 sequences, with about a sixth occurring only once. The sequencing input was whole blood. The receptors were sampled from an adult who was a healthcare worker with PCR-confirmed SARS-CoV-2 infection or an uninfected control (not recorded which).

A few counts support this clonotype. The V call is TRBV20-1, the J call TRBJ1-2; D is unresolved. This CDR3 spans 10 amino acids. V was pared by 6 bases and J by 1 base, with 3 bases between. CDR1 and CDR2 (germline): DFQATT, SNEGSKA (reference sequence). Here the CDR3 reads CSANNYGYTF. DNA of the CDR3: TGCAGTGCGAATAACTATGGCTACACCTTC.

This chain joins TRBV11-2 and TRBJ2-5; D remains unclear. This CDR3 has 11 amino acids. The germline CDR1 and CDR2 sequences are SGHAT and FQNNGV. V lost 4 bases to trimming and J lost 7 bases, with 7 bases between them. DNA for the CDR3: TGTGCCAGCAGCTCACTGGGGACCCAGTACTTC. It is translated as CASSSLGTQYF. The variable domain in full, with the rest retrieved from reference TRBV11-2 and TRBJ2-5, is EAGVAQSPRYKIIEKRQSVAFWCNPISGHATLYWYQQILGQGPKLLIQFQNNGVVDDSQLPKDRFSAERLKGVDSTLKIQPAKLEDSAVYLCASSSLGTQYFGPGTRLLVL.

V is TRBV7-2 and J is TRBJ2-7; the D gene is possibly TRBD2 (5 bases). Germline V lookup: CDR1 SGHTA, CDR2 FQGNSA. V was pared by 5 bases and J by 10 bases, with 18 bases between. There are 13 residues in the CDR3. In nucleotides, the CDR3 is TGTGCCAGCAGCGTACCGTCGCGGGCGGAACAGTACTTC. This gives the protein CASSVPSRAEQYF.

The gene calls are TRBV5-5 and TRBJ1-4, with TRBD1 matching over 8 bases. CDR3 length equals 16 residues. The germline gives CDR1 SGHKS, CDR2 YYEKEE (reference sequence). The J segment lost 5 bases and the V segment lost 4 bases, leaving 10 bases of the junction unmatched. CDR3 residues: CASSGTGQGKNEKLFF. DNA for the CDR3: TGTGCCAGCAGCGGGACAGGACAGGGAAAAAATGAAAAACTGTTTTTT.

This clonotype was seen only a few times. The DNA of the CDR3 is TGTGCCAGCAGCTTGGTCGGGGTGATCCCCGGGGAGCTGTTTTTT. Translated: CASSLVGVIPGELFF. The V gene is TRBV5-6, the J gene TRBJ2-2; a possible D gene is TRBD2 (5 bases). The germline V gene encodes CDR1 SGHDT and CDR2 YYEEEE. Trimming removed 0 bases at V and 6 bases at J, with 12 bases between. This CDR3 has 15 amino acids. Full variable domain (rest looked up from reference TRBV5-6 and TRBJ2-2): DAGVTQSPTHLIKTRGQQVTLRCSPKSGHDTVSWYQQALGQGPQFIFQYYEEEERQRGNFPDRFSGHQFPNYSSELNVNALLLGDSALYLCASSLVGVIPGELFFGEGSRLTVL.

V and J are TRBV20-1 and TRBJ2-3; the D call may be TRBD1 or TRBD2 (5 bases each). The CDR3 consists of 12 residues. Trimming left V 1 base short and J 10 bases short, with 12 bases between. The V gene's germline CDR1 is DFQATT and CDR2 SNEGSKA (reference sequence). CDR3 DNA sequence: TGCAGTGCTAGAGTTCAAGGGGAGTCGCAGTATTTT. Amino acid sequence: CSARVQGESQYF.

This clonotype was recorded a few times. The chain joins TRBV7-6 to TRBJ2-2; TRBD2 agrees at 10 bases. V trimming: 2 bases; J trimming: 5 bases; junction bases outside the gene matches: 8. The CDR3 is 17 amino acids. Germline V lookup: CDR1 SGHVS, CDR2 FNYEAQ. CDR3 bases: TGTGCCAGCAGCTTAATACCTAGCGGGAGTACAACCGGGGAGCTGTTTTTT. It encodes CASSLIPSGSTTGELFF.

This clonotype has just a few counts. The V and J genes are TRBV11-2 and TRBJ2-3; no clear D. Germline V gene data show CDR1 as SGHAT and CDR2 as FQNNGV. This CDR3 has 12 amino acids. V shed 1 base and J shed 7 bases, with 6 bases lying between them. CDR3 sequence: CASSLARYTQYF. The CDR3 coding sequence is TGTGCCAGCAGCTTAGCTAGGTATACGCAGTATTTT.

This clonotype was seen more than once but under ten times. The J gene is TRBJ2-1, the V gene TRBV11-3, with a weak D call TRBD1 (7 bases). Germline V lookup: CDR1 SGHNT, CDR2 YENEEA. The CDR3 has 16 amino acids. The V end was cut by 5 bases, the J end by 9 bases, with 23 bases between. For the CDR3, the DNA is TGTGCCAGCAGCGAGGGACAGTTGCCCGGGGGAGGTGAGCAGTTCTTC. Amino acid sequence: CASSEGQLPGGGEQFF. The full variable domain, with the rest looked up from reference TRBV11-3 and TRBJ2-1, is EAGVVQSPRYKIIEKKQPVAFWCNPISGHNTLYWYLQNLGQGPELLIRYENEEAVDDSQLPKDRFSAERLKGVDSTLKIQPAELGDSAVYLCASSEGQLPGGGEQFFGPGTRLTVL.

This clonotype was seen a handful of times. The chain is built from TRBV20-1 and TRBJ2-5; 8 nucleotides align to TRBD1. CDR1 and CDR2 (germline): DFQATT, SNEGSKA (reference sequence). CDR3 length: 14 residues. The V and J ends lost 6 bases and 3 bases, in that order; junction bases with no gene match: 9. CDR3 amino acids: CSAYIGQGEETQYF. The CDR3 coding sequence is TGCAGTGCCTATATCGGACAGGGAGAAGAGACCCAGTACTTC.

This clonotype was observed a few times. This CDR3 reads CASSLTTGYEQYF. CDR3 coding DNA: TGTGCCAGCAGCTTAACGACCGGCTACGAGCAGTACTTC. The V and J genes are TRBV7-2 and TRBJ2-7; D is unclear. Trimming removed 2 bases at V and 3 bases at J, with 8 bases between. CDR3 length equals 13 residues. Germline V lookup: CDR1 SGHTA, CDR2 FQGNSA.